This T cell receptor (beta chain) was found in a study of CD8+ T cells in alopecia areata. Looking at the study overall: For 6 to 18 months, tofacitinib was taken, and 6 months off drug followed. General observations from the study: Affected lesional scalp, above all in alopecia totalis/universalis, was more clonal than normal scalp.

This clone was found once. As yet, its antigen is unknown. After isolation, RNA underwent reverse transcription to generate cDNA as the sequencing template. Using immunoSEQ multiplex PCR, the repertoire was profiled, and TCRdb retains in-frame clones only, with some absent. The table shows about 150,000 clones, with over 80% occurring only once. Patients with alopecia areata provided lesional scalp punch biopsies as well as peripheral blood. Germline V gene data show CDR1 as PRHDT and CDR2 as FYEKMQ (reference sequence). The length of the CDR3 is 16 residues. Germline trimming cut 2 bases from V and 5 bases from J; bases unmatched to any gene: 12.

The V and J genes are TRBV13 and TRBJ2-7; 7 bases map to TRBD2. The clonotype was recovered from a human donor with alopecia areata. Specimen: CD8+ T cells sorted from blood, collected at week 0. This CDR3 is CASSLQLAILSNEQYF. The CDR3 nucleotides read TGTGCCAGCAGCTTACAACTAGCGATCCTCTCGAACGAGCAGTACTTC.